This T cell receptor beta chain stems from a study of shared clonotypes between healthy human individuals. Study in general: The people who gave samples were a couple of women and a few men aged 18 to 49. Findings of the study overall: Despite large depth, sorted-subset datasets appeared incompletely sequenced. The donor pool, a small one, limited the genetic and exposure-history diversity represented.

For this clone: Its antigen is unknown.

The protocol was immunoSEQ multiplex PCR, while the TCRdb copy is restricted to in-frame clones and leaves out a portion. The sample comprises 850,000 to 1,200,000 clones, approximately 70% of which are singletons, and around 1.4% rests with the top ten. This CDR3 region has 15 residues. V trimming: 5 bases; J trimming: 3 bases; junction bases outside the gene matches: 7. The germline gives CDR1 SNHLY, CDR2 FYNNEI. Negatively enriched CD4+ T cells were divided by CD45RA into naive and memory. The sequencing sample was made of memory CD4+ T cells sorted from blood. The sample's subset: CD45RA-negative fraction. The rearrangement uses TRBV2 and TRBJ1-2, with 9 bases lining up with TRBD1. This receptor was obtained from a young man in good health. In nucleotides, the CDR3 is TGTGCCAGCAGTACGACAGGGGGTTATGACTATGGCTACACCTTC. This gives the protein CASSTTGGYDYGYTF.